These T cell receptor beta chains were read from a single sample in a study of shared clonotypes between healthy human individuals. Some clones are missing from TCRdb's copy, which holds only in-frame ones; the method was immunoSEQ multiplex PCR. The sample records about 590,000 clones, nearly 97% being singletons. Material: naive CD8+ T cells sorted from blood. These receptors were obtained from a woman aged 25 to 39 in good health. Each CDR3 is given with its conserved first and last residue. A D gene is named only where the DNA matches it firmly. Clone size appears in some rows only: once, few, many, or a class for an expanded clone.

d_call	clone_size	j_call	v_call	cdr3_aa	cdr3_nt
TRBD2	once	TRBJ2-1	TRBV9	CASSVGLAGVLDNEQFF	TGTGCCAGCAGCGTAGGGCTAGCGGGAGTTCTGGACAATGAGCAGTTCTTC
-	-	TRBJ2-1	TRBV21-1	CASSKVGALEGNEQFF	TGTGCCAGCAGCAAAGTAGGGGCCCTGGAAGGCAATGAGCAGTTCTTC
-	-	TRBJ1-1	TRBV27	CASSLSWGTEAFF	TGTGCCAGCAGTTTAAGCTGGGGCACTGAAGCTTTCTTT
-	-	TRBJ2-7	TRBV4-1	CASSQVAGKSEQYF	TGCGCCAGCAGCCAAGTGGCGGGAAAATCCGAGCAGTACTTC
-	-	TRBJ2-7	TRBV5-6	CASSWLESYEQYF	TGTGCCAGCAGCTGGCTTGAATCCTACGAGCAGTACTTC
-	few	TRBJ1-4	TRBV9	CASSVSGLNEKLFF	TGTGCCAGCAGCGTCTCCGGTCTGAATGAAAAACTGTTTTTT
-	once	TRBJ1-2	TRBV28	CASSLIVPRGYGYTF	TGTGCCAGCAGTTTAATCGTACCTAGAGGCTATGGCTACACCTTC
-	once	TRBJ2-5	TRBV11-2	CASSLVKAAGAQYF	TGTGCCAGCAGCTTAGTCAAAGCGGCTGGGGCCCAGTACTTC
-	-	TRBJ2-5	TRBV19	CASSPHMDRNQETQYF	TGTGCCAGTAGTCCCCACATGGACAGAAACCAAGAGACCCAGTACTTC
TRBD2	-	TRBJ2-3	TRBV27	CASSFSGRALRDTQYF	TGTGCCAGCAGTTTTAGCGGGAGGGCCCTCAGAGATACGCAGTATTTT
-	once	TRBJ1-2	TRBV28	CASSFGGVGYGYTF	TGTGCCAGCAGTTTTGGGGGGGTTGGATATGGCTACACCTTC
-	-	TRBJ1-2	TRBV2	CASSDRSRGANYGYTF	TGTGCCAGCAGTGATAGGTCCAGGGGAGCTAACTATGGCTACACCTTC
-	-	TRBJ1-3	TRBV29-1	CSVELGGLTYSGNTIYF	TGCAGCGTTGAACTTGGGGGGCTAACCTACTCTGGAAACACCATATATTTT
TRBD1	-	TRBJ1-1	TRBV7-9	CASSTRQGPNTEAFF	TGTGCCAGCAGCACGCGACAGGGCCCGAACACTGAAGCTTTCTTT
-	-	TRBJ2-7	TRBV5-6	CASSLGDTYEQYF	TGTGCCAGCAGCTTGGGGGACACCTACGAGCAGTACTTC
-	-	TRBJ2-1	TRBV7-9	CASSLGDAEQFF	TGTGCCAGCAGCTTAGGAGATGCTGAGCAGTTCTTC
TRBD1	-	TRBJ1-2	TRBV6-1	CASSERPGGGYGYTF	TGTGCCAGCAGTGAGCGCCCAGGGGGCGGCTATGGCTACACCTTC
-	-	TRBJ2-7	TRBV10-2	CASSDPSYEQYF	TGCGCCAGCAGTGACCCGTCCTACGAGCAGTACTTC
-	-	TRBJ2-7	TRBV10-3	CAISESAVGSYEQYF	TGTGCCATCAGTGAGTCGGCAGTCGGCTCCTACGAGCAGTACTTC
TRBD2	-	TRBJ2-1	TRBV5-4	CASTKVLAEDNEQFF	TGTGCCAGCACCAAGGTACTAGCGGAAGACAATGAGCAGTTCTTC
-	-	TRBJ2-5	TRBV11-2	CASSLVASSPLEETQYF	TGTGCCAGCAGCTTAGTCGCTAGCAGTCCTCTCGAAGAGACCCAGTACTTC
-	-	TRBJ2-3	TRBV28	CASSLRITADTQYF	TGTGCCAGCAGTCTCCGGATAACAGCAGATACGCAGTATTTT
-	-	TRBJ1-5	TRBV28	CASSPLDGNQPQHF	TGTGCCAGCAGTCCGTTGGACGGAAATCAGCCCCAGCATTTT
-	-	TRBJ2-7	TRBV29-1	CSVRVGPKLYEQYF	TGCAGCGTTCGGGTGGGGCCGAAACTTTACGAGCAGTACTTC
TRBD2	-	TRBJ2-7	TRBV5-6	CASTFWGGSGEQYF	TGTGCCAGCACCTTCTGGGGGGGATCAGGCGAGCAGTACTTC
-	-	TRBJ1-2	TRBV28	CASSFRTGTYYGYTF	TGTGCCAGCAGTTTTCGTACCGGGACTTACTATGGCTACACCTTC
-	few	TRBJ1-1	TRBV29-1	CSVVYVNTEAFF	TGCAGCGTTGTTTATGTGAACACTGAAGCTTTCTTT
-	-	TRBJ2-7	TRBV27	CASSLSPPNEQYF	TGTGCCAGCAGTCTAAGCCCCCCCAACGAGCAGTACTTC
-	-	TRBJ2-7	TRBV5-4	CASSSLYEQYF	TGTGCCAGCAGCTCCCTGTACGAGCAGTACTTC
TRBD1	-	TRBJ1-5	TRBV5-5	CASSLWGQGGTPQHF	TGTGCCAGCAGCTTGTGGGGACAGGGAGGTACGCCCCAGCATTTT
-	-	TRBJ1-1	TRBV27	CASSLGGGTEAFF	TGTGCCAGCAGTTTAGGTGGGGGCACTGAAGCTTTCTTT
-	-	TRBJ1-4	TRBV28	CASSTSGSGKLFF	TGTGCCAGCAGTACTTCAGGGTCCGGAAAACTGTTTTTT
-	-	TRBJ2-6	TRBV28	CASSPWGSGANVLTF	TGTGCCAGCAGCCCATGGGGATCCGGGGCCAACGTCCTGACTTTC
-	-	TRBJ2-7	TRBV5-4	CASSSRGSSYEQYF	TGTGCCAGCAGCTCTCGGGGCAGCTCCTACGAGCAGTACTTC
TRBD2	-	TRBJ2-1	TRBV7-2	CASSVPGTSGNEQFF	TGTGCCAGCAGTGTCCCCGGGACTAGCGGGAATGAGCAGTTCTTC
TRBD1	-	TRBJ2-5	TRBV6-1	CASGPRQGSETQYF	TGTGCCAGCGGACCTCGACAGGGATCAGAGACCCAGTACTTC
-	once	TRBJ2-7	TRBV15	CATSIRTKGQTTYEQYF	TGTGCCACCAGCATCAGGACTAAGGGGCAAACGACCTACGAGCAGTACTTC
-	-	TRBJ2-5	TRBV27	CASSLGGSQETQYF	TGTGCCAGCAGTTTAGGTGGCAGCCAAGAGACCCAGTACTTC